The rows below give T cell receptor beta chains drawn from one sample of a study of identical twins. TCRdb ran MiXCR on the 5' RACE reads and lists one entry per CDR3 protein. This sample has some 660,000 distinct CDR3 sequences, with 8.6% found just once. This same sample was also part of a study on yellow fever vaccine responses in identical twins.

Sequenced: PBMCs. The receptors originated from a woman between 18 and 29 years old in good health. Both conserved end residues are part of each CDR3. The order of the fields is CDR3 protein, V gene, J gene, D gene. A D gene is named only where the DNA matches it firmly.

CASSLGDLTDTQYF	TRBV5-1	TRBJ2-3	.
CASSLGQARTYEQYF	TRBV7-2	TRBJ2-7	.
CSAGLAGGQFF	TRBV20-1	TRBJ2-1	.
CASNGGGTEAFF	TRBV2	TRBJ1-1	.
CASSELGQGEETQYF	TRBV6-1	TRBJ2-5	TRBD1
CASSFWLAGFNEQFF	TRBV27	TRBJ2-1	TRBD2
CASQRTGGNTGELFF	TRBV14	TRBJ2-2	TRBD1
CSAILQVINSPLHF	TRBV20-1	TRBJ1-6	.
CASSRARGRFTDTQYF	TRBV7-2	TRBJ2-3	.
CASSRHLYQPQHF	TRBV5-5	TRBJ1-5	.
CASSYSGLAPHEQFF	TRBV6-5	TRBJ2-1	TRBD2
CSARDEASGSYNEQFF	TRBV20-1	TRBJ2-1	TRBD2
CASSLLAFEGIQYF	TRBV3-1	TRBJ2-4	.
CASSLGGGADTQYF	TRBV12-3/TRBV12-4	TRBJ2-3	.
CSARVETARYTF	TRBV20-1	TRBJ1-2	.
CAIASSHEQYF	TRBV10-3	TRBJ2-7	.
CASSPRGLYEQYF	TRBV27	TRBJ2-7	.
CAISDPRPGLASTGELFF	TRBV10-3	TRBJ2-2	.
CSVVGRVGNEQFF	TRBV29-1	TRBJ2-1	.
CASSALRERDTQYF	TRBV2	TRBJ2-3	TRBD2
CASSLSSGGTYNEQFF	TRBV5-1	TRBJ2-1	TRBD2
CSARDRKGAREQYF	TRBV20-1	TRBJ2-7	TRBD1
CASRASSGSSDNEQFF	TRBV4-1	TRBJ2-1	TRBD2
CSASRSGRDETQYF	TRBV20-1	TRBJ2-5	TRBD2
CASSQQGYETQYF	TRBV4-1	TRBJ2-5	.